The next 26 T cell receptor beta chains were all read from a single sample in a study of T cells in Graves' hyperthyroidism and ophthalmopathy. Regions amplified from RNA transcripts were the TCR beta CDR3 regions. A first-round RT-PCR of the TCR CDR3 used the HTBI primer set. TCRdb re-called the multiplex PCR reads with MiXCR, one entry per CDR3 protein. The sample carries hundreds of thousands of distinct CDR3 sequences, approximately 15% recorded once. Sequencing was performed on blood. These receptors all come from a woman aged 25 to 39 with Graves' hyperthyroidism that later progressed to Graves' ophthalmopathy.

This clonotype was observed many times. CDR3 loop: CASSKGLAGGGQVRQFF. CDR3 coding DNA: TGTGCCAGCAGCAAAGGACTAGCGGGAGGAGGCCAGGTCCGGCAGTTCTTC. The gene calls are TRBV7-8 and TRBJ2-1; 14 bases fit TRBD2. This CDR3 has 17 amino acids. The J segment lost 12 bases and the V segment lost 5 bases, leaving 15 bases of the junction unmatched. Germline V CDR1 and CDR2: SGHVS, FQNEAQ. The variable domain in full, completed from reference TRBV7-8 and TRBJ2-1, reads GAGVSQSPRYKVAKRGQDVALRCDPISGHVSLFWYQQALGQGPEFLTYFQNEAQLDKSGLPSDRFFAERPEGSVSTLKIQRTQQEDSAVYLCASSKGLAGGGQVRQFFGPGTRLTVL.

V and J are TRBV20-1 and TRBJ2-7; 10 bases match TRBD2. CDR3 size: 12 residues. Germline V CDR1 and CDR2: DFQATT, SNEGSKA (reference sequence). V was clipped by 6 bases and J by 3 bases; unmatched bases: 2. This CDR3 is CSARTSGYEQYF. The CDR3 DNA is TGCAGTGCCCGGACTAGCGGCTACGAGCAGTACTTC.

This clonotype was observed at least ten times. This chain uses TRBV19 with TRBJ1-4; TRBD1 aligns across 8 bases. The CDR3 is 15 residues long. The J segment lost 8 bases and the V segment lost 3 bases, leaving 8 bases of the junction unmatched. Germline V gene sequence: CDR1 LNHDA, CDR2 SQIVND (reference sequence). The CDR3 nucleotides are TGTGCCAGTAGTATCGCCGGGACAGGAGGCGAAAAACTGTTTTTT. Encoded protein: CASSIAGTGGEKLFF. The whole variable domain, remainder taken from reference TRBV19 and TRBJ1-4, is DGGITQSPKYLFRKEGQNVTLSCEQNLNHDAMYWYRQDPGQGLRLIYYSQIVNDFQKGDIAEGYSVSREKKESFPLTVTSAQKNPTAFYLCASSIAGTGGEKLFFGSGTQLSVL.

The rearrangement links TRBV20-1 to TRBJ2-7, with 9 positions matching TRBD1. The CDR3 spans 16 residues. Trimming at V came to 0 bases and at J to 2 bases, leaving 8 bases not matched to a gene. From germline, CDR1 is DFQATT and CDR2 SNEGSKA (reference sequence). The CDR3 DNA reads as TGCAGTGCTAGAGATGAGGCCGGGACAGGGACCTACGAGCAGTACTTC. Protein product: CSARDEAGTGTYEQYF.

This clonotype was detected a few times. The chain has TRBV3-1 and TRBJ1-5, with unresolved D. Germline assignment: CDR1 LGHDT and CDR2 YNNKEL (reference sequence). This CDR3 comprises 14 residues. The V gene lost 0 bases and the J gene lost 7 bases, with 10 bases spanning the gap. Here the CDR3 DNA reads TGTGCCAGCAGCCAAGAGGGTGGCCCGCAGCCCCAGCATTTT. Translation gives CASSQEGGPQPQHF.

This clonotype was found many times. This chain links TRBV7-2 with TRBJ2-7; 7 nucleotides line up with TRBD1. Trimming took 3 bases from V and 0 from J; bases not matched to a gene: 2. The CDR3 is 14 amino acids. From germline, CDR1 is SGHTA and CDR2 FQGNSA. DNA for the CDR3: TGTGCCAGCAGCTTTGACAGGGACTCCTACGAGCAGTACTTC. It specifies CASSFDRDSYEQYF.

Ten or more counts support this clonotype. The chain joins TRBV19 to TRBJ2-1; 7 bases are a match to TRBD1. The CDR3 consists of 13 residues. Germline trimming cut 5 bases from V and 9 bases from J; bases unmatched to any gene: 7. Germline CDR1 reads LNHDA; CDR2 reads SQIVND (reference sequence). CDR3 nucleotides: TGTGCCAGTAGTTACTCCGGGACAGTTGAGCAGTTCTTC. Its protein product is CASSYSGTVEQFF.

The chain employs TRBV24-1 and TRBJ1-2, with D unresolved. This CDR3 contains 14 residues. Germline V gene sequence: CDR1 KGHDR, CDR2 SFDVKD. The V end was cut by 3 bases, the J end by 5 bases, with 12 bases between. CDR3 sequence: CATSDRDGQYGYTF. As DNA, the CDR3 is TGTGCCACCAGTGATCGCGACGGGCAATATGGCTACACCTTC.

This clonotype was seen only a few times. CDR3 sequence (DNA): TGTGCCAGTATTACGCGGACGTCTCGTCCGGTTGGCTACACCTTC. This codes for CASITRTSRPVGYTF. The chain combines TRBV19 with TRBJ1-2; no definite D call. With 7 bases removed from V and 7 bases from J, the gap between germline ends came to 22 bases. CDR1 is LNHDA and CDR2 is SQIVND in the germline V gene (reference sequence). The CDR3 consists of 15 residues.

The rearrangement links TRBV28 to TRBJ2-5; 9 bases match TRBD1. Germline lookup yields CDR1 MDHEN and CDR2 SYDVKM. Trimming took 4 bases from V and 4 from J; bases not matched to a gene: 13. This CDR3 contains 17 residues. The DNA of the CDR3 is TGTGCCAGCAGTTCACCCGGGACAGGGCGCTCGGGAGAGACCCAGTACTTC. The encoded protein is CASSSPGTGRSGETQYF.

Many counts were recorded for this clonotype. This chain uses TRBV6-1 with TRBJ2-1; 9 nucleotides agree with TRBD2. The germline V gene has CDR1 MNHNS and CDR2 SASEGT. J gave up 0 bases and V 5 bases, and 8 bases lay outside the gene matches. The length of the CDR3 is 17 residues. The CDR3 bases are TGTGCCAGCAGTCTGACTAGCGGATACGGCTCCTACAATGAGCAGTTCTTC. Encoded protein: CASSLTSGYGSYNEQFF.

The table lists this clonotype with many counts. This rearrangement joins TRBV5-1 to TRBJ2-1, with unresolved D. There are 13 residues in the CDR3. V gave up 3 bases and J gave up 8 bases, with 12 bases separating them. Germline CDR1 is SGHRS and CDR2 is YFSETQ. CDR3: CASSSRVRDEQFF. CDR3 sequence (DNA): TGCGCCAGCAGCTCGAGAGTCCGCGATGAGCAGTTCTTC.

This clonotype occurred many times. The V and J genes are TRBV20-1 and TRBJ1-1; D uncertain. From germline, CDR1 is DFQATT and CDR2 SNEGSKA (reference sequence). The CDR3 is 13 residues long. V dropped 0 bases and J dropped 1 base, with 6 bases sitting between them. DNA for the CDR3: TGCAGTGCTAGAGATTTAGGGAACACTGAAGCTTTCTTT. As protein: CSARDLGNTEAFF.

The chain joins TRBV28 to TRBJ2-5; the match to TRBD2 covers 11 bases. In germline, CDR1 is MDHEN, CDR2 SYDVKM. This CDR3 comprises 17 residues. V trimming: 4 bases; J trimming: 0 bases; junction bases outside the gene matches: 7. The CDR3 DNA follows: TGTGCCAGCAGTTCCCAAGTGGGACTAGCGGACCAAGAGACCCAGTACTTC. It translates to CASSSQVGLADQETQYF.

At least ten counts were recorded for this clonotype. This sequence joins TRBV24-1 and TRBJ2-7, with 14 bases aligning to TRBD2. The V gene end was trimmed by 4 bases and the J gene end by 4 bases; junction bases not matched to a gene: 11. CDR3 length: 18 amino acids. Germline assignment: CDR1 KGHDR and CDR2 SFDVKD. The CDR3 reads CATSDSTGTSGRWYEQYF. CDR3 nucleotide sequence: TGTGCCACCAGTGACTCAACCGGGACTAGCGGGAGATGGTACGAGCAGTACTTC.

At least ten counts were recorded for this clonotype. This chain connects TRBV20-1 to TRBJ2-5; D uncertain. CDR3 length equals 11 residues. Germline values: CDR1 DFQATT, CDR2 SNEGSKA (reference sequence). Between the trimmed V and J ends, which lost 8 bases and 5 bases, there was a span of 12 bases. The CDR3 reads CSISRMETQYF. In DNA, the CDR3 is TGCAGTATCTCTAGGATGGAGACCCAGTACTTC.

This clonotype showed up just a few times. The V and J genes are TRBV5-1 and TRBJ2-1; D not resolved. CDR1 is SGHRS and CDR2 is YFSETQ in the germline V gene. The CDR3 loop spans 12 amino acids. Trimming took 0 bases from V and 10 from J, leaving 8 bases between them. Here the CDR3 DNA reads TGCGCCAGCAGCTTGGACTTTATAGAGCAGTTCTTC. Its protein is CASSLDFIEQFF.

This clonotype was counted between two and nine times. V gene TRBV4-2 combines with J gene TRBJ1-1; unclear D gene. This CDR3 is built from 11 residues. V dropped 1 base and J dropped 8 bases, with 5 bases sitting between them. Germline CDR1 is LGHNA and CDR2 is YNFKEQ. The CDR3 loop reads CASSQGEEAFF. CDR3 DNA sequence: TGTGCCAGCAGCCAAGGGGAGGAAGCTTTCTTT.

The chain joins TRBV6-5 to TRBJ2-1, with D perhaps matching TRBD1 (6 bases). With 4 bases removed from V and 6 bases from J, the gap between germline ends came to 16 bases. The length of the CDR3 is 15 residues. Germline V lookup: CDR1 MNHEY, CDR2 SVGAGI. For the CDR3, the DNA is TGTGCCAGCAGTTCCCCGGGACCAGGGGCCAATGAGCAGTTCTTC. It translates to CASSSPGPGANEQFF.

The rearrangement joins TRBV20-1 to TRBJ2-7; tentative D call: TRBD2 (5 bases). Between the trimmed V and J ends, which lost 5 bases and 2 bases, there was a span of 28 bases. The CDR3 loop spans 18 amino acids. Germline assignment: CDR1 DFQATT and CDR2 SNEGSKA (reference sequence). Written as DNA, the CDR3 is TGCAGTGCTCATTCTCTAGCAGGCTCTCAAAAAAGGGCCTACGAGCAGTACTTC. Protein sequence: CSAHSLAGSQKRAYEQYF.

The chain couples TRBV7-8 to TRBJ2-5, with D possibly TRBD2 on 6 matching bases. The CDR3 extends over 16 amino acids. V lost 2 bases and J lost 2, with 15 bases in between. Germline V gene data show CDR1 as SGHVS and CDR2 as FQNEAQ. CDR3 sequence reads: CASSLRYGSRQETQYF. The CDR3 DNA follows: TGTGCCAGCAGCTTACGATACGGGAGCAGGCAAGAGACCCAGTACTTC.

V is TRBV5-4 and J is TRBJ2-4, with D maybe TRBD2 (6 bases). This CDR3 has 16 amino acids. Germline lookup yields CDR1 SGHNT and CDR2 YYREEE (reference sequence). V gave up 4 bases and J gave up 0 bases, with 14 bases separating them. CDR3: CASSGTPGLAKNIQYF. CDR3 sequence (DNA): TGTGCCAGCAGCGGGACTCCGGGCCTAGCCAAAAACATTCAGTACTTC.

The chain is built from TRBV25-1 and TRBJ2-2; a weak D match, TRBD2 (6 bases). CDR1 and CDR2 from the germline V gene are MGHDK and SYGVNS. Trimming cost V 5 bases and J 4 bases, with 14 bases left between them. The CDR3 extends over 15 amino acids. The CDR3 spells CASSPQWGGTGELFF. The CDR3 nucleotides are TGTGCCAGCAGTCCACAGTGGGGAGGCACCGGGGAGCTGTTTTTT.

In this sample, this clonotype turned up many times. The chain uses TRBV28 and TRBJ1-6; D is uncertain. Trimming left V 4 bases short and J 7 bases short, with 5 bases between. This CDR3 is built from 12 residues. In germline, CDR1 is MDHEN, CDR2 SYDVKM. The CDR3 loop is CASSSANSPLHF. CDR3 coding DNA: TGTGCCAGCAGTTCGGCGAATTCACCCCTCCACTTT.

Many counts were recorded for this clonotype. The chain is built from TRBV2 and TRBJ1-5, with D tentatively TRBD1 (5 bases). The CDR3 sequence is 14 residues long. Trimming left V 1 base short and J 7 bases short, with 11 bases between. Germline assignment: CDR1 SNHLY and CDR2 FYNNEI. CDR3 DNA: TGTGCCAGCAGTGAAGTTGGGGGGATGCAGCCCCAGCATTTT. Its protein product is CASSEVGGMQPQHF.

The chain carries TRBV6-2 or TRBV6-3 and TRBJ2-7; 14 positions agree with TRBD2. The CDR3 sequence is 16 residues long. The ends lost 6 bases at V and 6 bases at J; junction bases unmatched: 10. From germline, CDR1 is MNHEY and CDR2 SVGEGT. The CDR3 reads CASSRPGLAGVTEQYF. CDR3 coding DNA: TGTGCCAGCAGCAGACCGGGACTAGCGGGAGTCACCGAGCAGTACTTC.